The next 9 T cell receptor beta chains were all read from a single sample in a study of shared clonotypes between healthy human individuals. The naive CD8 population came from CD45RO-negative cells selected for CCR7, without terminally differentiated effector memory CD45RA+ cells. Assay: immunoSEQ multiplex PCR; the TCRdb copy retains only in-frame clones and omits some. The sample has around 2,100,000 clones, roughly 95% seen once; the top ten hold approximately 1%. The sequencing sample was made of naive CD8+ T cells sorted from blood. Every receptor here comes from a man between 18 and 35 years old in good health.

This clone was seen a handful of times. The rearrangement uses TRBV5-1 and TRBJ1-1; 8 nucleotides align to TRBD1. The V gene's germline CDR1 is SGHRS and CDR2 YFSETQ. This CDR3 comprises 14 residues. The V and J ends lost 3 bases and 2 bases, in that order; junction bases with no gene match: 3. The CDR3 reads CASSYAGGNTEAFF. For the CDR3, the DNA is TGCGCCAGCAGCTACGCAGGGGGCAACACTGAAGCTTTCTTT.

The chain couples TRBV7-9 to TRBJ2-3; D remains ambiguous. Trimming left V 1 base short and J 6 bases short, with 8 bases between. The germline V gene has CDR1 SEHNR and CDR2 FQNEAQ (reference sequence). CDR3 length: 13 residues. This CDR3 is CASSLGYMDTQYF. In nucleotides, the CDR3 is TGTGCCAGCAGCTTAGGTTATATGGATACGCAGTATTTT.

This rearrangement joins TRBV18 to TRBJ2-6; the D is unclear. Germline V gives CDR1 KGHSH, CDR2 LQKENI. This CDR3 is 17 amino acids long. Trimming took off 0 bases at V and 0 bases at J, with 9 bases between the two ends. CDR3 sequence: CASSPPSPNSGANVLTF. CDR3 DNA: TGTGCCAGCTCACCACCCTCCCCAAACTCTGGGGCCAACGTCCTGACTTTC.

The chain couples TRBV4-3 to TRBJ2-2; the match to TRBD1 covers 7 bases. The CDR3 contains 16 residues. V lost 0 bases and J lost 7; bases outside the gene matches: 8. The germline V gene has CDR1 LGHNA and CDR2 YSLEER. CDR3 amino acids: CASSQESYRGGGELFF. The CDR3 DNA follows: TGCGCCAGCAGCCAAGAGAGTTACAGGGGTGGCGGGGAGCTGTTTTTT.

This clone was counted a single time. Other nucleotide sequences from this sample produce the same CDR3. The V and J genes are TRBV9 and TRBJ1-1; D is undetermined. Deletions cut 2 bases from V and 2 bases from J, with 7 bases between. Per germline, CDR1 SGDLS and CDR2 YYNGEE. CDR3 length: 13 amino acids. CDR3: CASSVTRNTEAFF. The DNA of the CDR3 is TGTGCCAGCAGCGTCACAAGAAACACTGAAGCTTTCTTT. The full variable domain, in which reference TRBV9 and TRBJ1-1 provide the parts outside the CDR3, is DSGVTQTPKHLITATGQRVTLRCSPRSGDLSVYWYQQSLDQGLQFLIQYYNGEERAKGNILERFSAQQFPDLHSELNLSSLELGDSALYFCASSVTRNTEAFFGQGTRLTVV.

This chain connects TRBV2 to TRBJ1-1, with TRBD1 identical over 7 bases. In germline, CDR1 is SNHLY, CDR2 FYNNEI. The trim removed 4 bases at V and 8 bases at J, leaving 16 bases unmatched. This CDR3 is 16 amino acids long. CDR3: CASSVPETGTSREAFF. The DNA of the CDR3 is TGTGCCAGCAGTGTACCCGAGACAGGGACCTCCAGGGAAGCTTTCTTT.

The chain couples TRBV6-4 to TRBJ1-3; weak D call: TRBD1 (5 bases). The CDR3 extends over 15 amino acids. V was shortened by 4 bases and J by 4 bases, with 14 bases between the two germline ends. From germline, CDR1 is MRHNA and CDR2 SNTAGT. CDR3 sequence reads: CASSAPFGDGNTIYF. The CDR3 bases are TGTGCCAGCAGTGCTCCCTTCGGGGACGGAAACACCATATATTTT.

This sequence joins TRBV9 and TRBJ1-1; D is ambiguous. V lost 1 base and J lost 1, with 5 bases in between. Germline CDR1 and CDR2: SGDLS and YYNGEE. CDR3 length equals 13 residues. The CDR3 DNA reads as TGTGCCAGCAGCGTAAGGTCGAACACTGAAGCTTTCTTT. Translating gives CASSVRSNTEAFF.

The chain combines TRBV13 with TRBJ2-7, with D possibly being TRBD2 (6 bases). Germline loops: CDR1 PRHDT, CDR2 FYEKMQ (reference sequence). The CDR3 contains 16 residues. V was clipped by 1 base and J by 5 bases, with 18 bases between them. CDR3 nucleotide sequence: TGTGCCAGCAGCTTAGCCCAAGGGGCGGGGAGAGACGAGCAGTACTTC. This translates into CASSLAQGAGRDEQYF.